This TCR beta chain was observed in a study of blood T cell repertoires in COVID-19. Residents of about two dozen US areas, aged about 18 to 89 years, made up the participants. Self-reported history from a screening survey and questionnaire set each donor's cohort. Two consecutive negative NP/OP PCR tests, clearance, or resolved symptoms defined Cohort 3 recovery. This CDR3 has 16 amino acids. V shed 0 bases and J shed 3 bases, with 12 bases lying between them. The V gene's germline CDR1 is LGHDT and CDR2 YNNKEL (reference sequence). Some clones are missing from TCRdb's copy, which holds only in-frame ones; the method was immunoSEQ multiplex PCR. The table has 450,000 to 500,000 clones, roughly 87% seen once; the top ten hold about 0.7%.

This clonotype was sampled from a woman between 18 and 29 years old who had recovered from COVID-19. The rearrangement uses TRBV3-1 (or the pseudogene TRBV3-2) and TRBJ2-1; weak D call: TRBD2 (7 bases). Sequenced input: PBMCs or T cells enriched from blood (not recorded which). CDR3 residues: CASSQDPGGFYNEQFF. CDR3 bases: TGTGCCAGCAGCCAAGACCCGGGGGGCTTCTACAATGAGCAGTTCTTC.